This TCR beta chain derives from a study of cytomegalovirus exposure and HLA in healthy donors. Study context: In terms of ancestry, the Caucasian-associated cluster contained 80% to 90% of the roughly 400 genotyped donors. Study-level results: In a later analysis, parvovirus B19, influenza, CMV and Epstein-Barr virus appeared linked to several top co-occurrence clusters. Productive status was seen about 87% or about 30% of the time for most TCR beta V segments in an earlier analysis.

CDR3 length equals 15 residues. Unmatched junction bases numbered 7, after V lost 2 bases and J lost 5 bases. CDR1 MNHEY and CDR2 SMNVEV come from the germline V gene (reference sequence). For this clone: Antigen: not known.

Primers for the PCR totalled 60 Vbeta and 13 Jbeta. Methods used by the authors: Approximately 73 million unique TCR beta chains, roughly 11 million shared, were counted in a later analysis. This table comes from immunoSEQ multiplex PCR, and its TCRdb copy is limited to in-frame clones, with some not included. The V and J calls and clone size are taken from that table; D and trimming were inferred from the DNA. The data contain roughly 100,000 clones, 60% to 80% of them singletons. The chain joins TRBV27 to TRBJ1-2; the match to TRBD1 covers 8 bases. This TCR was recovered from a male donor in good health and CMV-seropositive. Sequencing was carried out using PBMCs. CDR3 in DNA: TGTGCCAGCAGTTTAAGGCAGGGGGCCCTTTATGGCTACACCTTC. This gives the protein CASSLRQGALYGYTF.